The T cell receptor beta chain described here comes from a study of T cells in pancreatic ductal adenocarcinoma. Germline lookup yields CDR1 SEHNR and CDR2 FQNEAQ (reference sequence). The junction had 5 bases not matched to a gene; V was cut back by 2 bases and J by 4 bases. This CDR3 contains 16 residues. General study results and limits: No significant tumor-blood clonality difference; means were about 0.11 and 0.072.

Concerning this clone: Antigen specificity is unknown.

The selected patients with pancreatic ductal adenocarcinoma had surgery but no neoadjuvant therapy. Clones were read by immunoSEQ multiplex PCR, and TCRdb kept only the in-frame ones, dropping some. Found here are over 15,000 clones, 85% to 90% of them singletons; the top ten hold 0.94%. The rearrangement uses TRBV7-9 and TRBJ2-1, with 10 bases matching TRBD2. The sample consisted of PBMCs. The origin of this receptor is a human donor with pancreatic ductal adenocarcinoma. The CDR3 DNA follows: TGTGCCAGCAGCTTACTACTAGCGGGGCGGTACAATGAGCAGTTCTTC. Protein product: CASSLLLAGRYNEQFF.